The clone carrying this TCR beta chain has only a few counts. No antigen is known for it. J lost 0 bases, V lost 5 bases, and 5 bases had no gene match. The length of the CDR3 is 16 residues. The germline V gene encodes CDR1 SNHLY and CDR2 FYNNEI. This entry belongs to a study of regulatory T cells in long-lasting Graves disease. Findings and caveats of the study: New patients shared around 920 public clonotypes, fewer than the 2,500 to 3,500 shared by persistent patients. Patients with persistent disease showed a bias toward TRBV28, TRBJ1-2 and TRBJ2-5.

Time point meaning: persistent/refractory GD, antithyroid drugs over 5 years with positive TRAb. RNA isolated from PBMCs was used to make the TCR library. To make TCR beta libraries, researchers used iRepertoire HTBI primers and Arm-PCR of CDR3 regions. One entry per CDR3 protein results from TCRdb running MiXCR on the multiplex PCR reads. The table records 400,000 to 500,000 distinct CDR3 sequences, around a fifth of them present only once. Material: peripheral blood mononuclear cells (PBMCs), obtained when the disease was refractory, from a patient treated with antithyroid drugs. The TCR sequence derives from a female donor with Graves disease. The chain recombines TRBV2 with TRBJ2-7; 12 bases are shared with TRBD2. The CDR3 DNA follows: TGTGCCAGCAGTCACTTGACTAGCGGGAGCTCCTACGAGCAGTACTTC. The encoded protein is CASSHLTSGSSYEQYF.